These T cell receptor beta chains were read from a single sample in a study of long-term antiretroviral therapy in people with HIV. Sequencing was performed with immunoSEQ multiplex PCR; in TCRdb, only in-frame clones are kept and a portion is missing. The sample includes 11,000 or so clones, around 83% of them seen just once. The sequenced sample was unsorted PBMCs, obtained 1.2 years after starting antiretroviral therapy. The receptors were gathered from a man aged 35-49 years with HIV. CDR3s include the opening cysteine and the closing phenylalanine or tryptophan. A D gene is named only where the DNA matches it firmly. Clone size is given for some rows only: seen once, a few or many times, or a class if the clone is expanded.

clone size,J gene,V gene,D gene,CDR3 DNA,CDR3 protein
.,TRBJ1-2,TRBV30,.,TGTGCCTGGATCACGCCGGGGGCAGGTGGCTACACCTTC,CAWITPGAGGYTF
few,TRBJ1-2,TRBV19,TRBD1,TGTGCCAGTACCCAGGGGGACTACTATGGCTACACCTTC,CASTQGDYYGYTF
.,TRBJ1-2,TRBV29-1,.,TGCAGCGTTCCGGGGCGGGGGCACTATGGCTACACCTTC,CSVPGRGHYGYTF
.,TRBJ2-7,TRBV28,.,TGTGCCAGCAGCCTCGCCCTAGCTCCCTACGAGCAGTACTTC,CASSLALAPYEQYF
.,TRBJ1-5,TRBV19,.,TGTGCCAGCACGCCGGTCTCTTATAGCAATCAGCCCCAGCATTTT,CASTPVSYSNQPQHF
.,TRBJ1-6,TRBV5-1,.,TGCGCCAGCAGCCGGGACGGTGAGAATTCACCCCTCCACTTT,CASSRDGENSPLHF
.,TRBJ1-2,TRBV5-6,.,TGTGCCAGCAGCTTGGCCGAAGTTAGACGGGGAAGGGGATATGGCTACACCTTC,CASSLAEVRRGRGYGYTF
.,TRBJ2-7,TRBV7-2,TRBD2,TGTGCCAGCAGCCCTAGTAGTGGCGGGAGCGAGCAGTACTTC,CASSPSSGGSEQYF
.,TRBJ2-5,TRBV19,TRBD2,TGTGCCAGTAGTATGACTAGCGGGGGGGGGCAAGAGACCCAGTACTTC,CASSMTSGGGQETQYF
.,TRBJ1-2,TRBV27,.,TGTGCCAGCAGTTTACACCTTAGGGACTATGGCTACACCTTC,CASSLHLRDYGYTF